This T cell receptor beta chain appears in the sequencing data of a study of blood T cell repertoires in COVID-19. CDR1 and CDR2 (germline): SGHDN, FVKESK. The CDR3 runs 14 residues. With 3 bases clipped from V and 4 bases from J, the junction kept 5 bases outside the gene matches. TCRdb keeps only in-frame clones here, not all; method: immunoSEQ multiplex PCR. Of fewer than 400,000 clones listed, more than 75% are singletons. The specimen sequenced was PBMCs or T cells enriched from blood (not recorded which). The TCR originated in a man aged 30 to 39 who had recovered from COVID-19. This chain links TRBV14 with TRBJ1-2, with 7 bases aligning to TRBD1. The CDR3 protein is CASSQNRGAYGYTF. In nucleotides, the CDR3 is TGTGCCAGCAGCCAGAACAGGGGCGCCTATGGCTACACCTTC.